This T cell receptor (beta chain) was sequenced in a study of T cells in Graves' hyperthyroidism and ophthalmopathy. The study, taken as a whole, reports: For ophthalmopathy, model prediction preceded onset by a median about 6.2 months.

TCR beta CDR3 regions were amplified from RNA. HTBI primers were employed in a first-round RT-PCR of the TCR CDR3. TCRdb called the multiplex PCR reads again in MiXCR, with one record for every CDR3 protein. The table has about half a million distinct CDR3 sequences, approximately 20% seen once. This clonotype has a handful of counts. Its antigen is unknown. The CDR3 covers 13 residues. V lost 8 bases to trimming and J lost 5 bases; unmatched junction nucleotides: 6. CDR1 is SQVTM and CDR2 is ANQGSEA in the germline V gene. Patients having uncontrolled infection, another autoimmune disease, pregnancy or lactation were not included. Diagnoses used clinical symptoms, serum thyroxine and TRAb, thyroid ultrasound and orbital computed tomography.

Sequencing was done on a sample of blood. This clonotype originated in a man in his forties with Graves' ophthalmopathy. The rearrangement joins TRBV29-1 to TRBJ2-2; 9 bases are shared with TRBD1. This CDR3 is CSYRQGGTGELFF. The DNA for the CDR3 is TGCAGCTACCGACAGGGGGGGACCGGGGAGCTGTTTTTT.